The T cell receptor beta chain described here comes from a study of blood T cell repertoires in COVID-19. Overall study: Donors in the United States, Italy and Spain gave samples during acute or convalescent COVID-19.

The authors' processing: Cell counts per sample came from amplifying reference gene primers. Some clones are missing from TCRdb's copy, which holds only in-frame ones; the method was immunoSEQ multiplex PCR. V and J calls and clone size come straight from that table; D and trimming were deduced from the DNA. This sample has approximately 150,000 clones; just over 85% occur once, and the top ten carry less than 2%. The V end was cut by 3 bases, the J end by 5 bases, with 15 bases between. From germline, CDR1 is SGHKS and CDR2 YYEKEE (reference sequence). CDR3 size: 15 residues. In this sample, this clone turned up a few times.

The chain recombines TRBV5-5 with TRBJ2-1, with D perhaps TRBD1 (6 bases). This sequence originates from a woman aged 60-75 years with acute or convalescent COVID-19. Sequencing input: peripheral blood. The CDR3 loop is CASSSSGQMNNEQFF. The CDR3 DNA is TGTGCCAGCAGCTCCTCAGGACAGATGAACAATGAGCAGTTCTTC.